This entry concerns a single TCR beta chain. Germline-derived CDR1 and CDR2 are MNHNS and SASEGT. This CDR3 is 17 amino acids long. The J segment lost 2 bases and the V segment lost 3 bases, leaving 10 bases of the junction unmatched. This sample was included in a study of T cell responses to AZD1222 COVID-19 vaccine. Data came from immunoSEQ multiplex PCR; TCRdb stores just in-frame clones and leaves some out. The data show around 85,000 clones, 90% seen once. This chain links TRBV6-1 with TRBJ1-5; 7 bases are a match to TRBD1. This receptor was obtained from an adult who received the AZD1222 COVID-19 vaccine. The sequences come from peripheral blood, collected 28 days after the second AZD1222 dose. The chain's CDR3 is CASSDRSRGGRNQPQHF. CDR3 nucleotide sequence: TGTGCCAGCAGTGACAGGTCCAGGGGGGGTCGCAATCAGCCCCAGCATTTT.